Listed here are 19 T cell receptor beta chains from one sample, sequenced in a study of T cell repertoires in cytomegalovirus infection. TCRdb re-analysed the reads in MiXCR, keeping a single row per CDR3 protein. This table holds approximately 170,000 distinct CDR3 sequences, around an eighth found once. The sequenced sample was PBMCs. These TCRs come from a human donor in good health (CMV status not recorded). Some clones in this sample may be carry-over from other donors' samples.

Many counts were recorded for this clonotype. The genes are TRBV5-1 and TRBJ2-1; D is unresolved. CDR1 is SGHRS, CDR2 YFSETQ, per germline. The V and J ends lost 4 bases and 8 bases respectively, with 10 bases between them. The CDR3 has 12 amino acids. In nucleotides, the CDR3 is TGCGCCAGCAGCACGTTTCCGGATGAGCAGTTCTTC. Residues: CASSTFPDEQFF.

This rearrangement joins TRBV20-1 to TRBJ1-5; D may be TRBD1 (5 bases). The CDR3 has 15 residues. Germline V CDR1 and CDR2: DFQATT, SNEGSKA (reference sequence). The CDR3, as DNA: TGCAGCGCCCCACGGGGCGGTGGTGACAATCAGCCCCAGCATTTT. Amino acids: CSAPRGGGDNQPQHF.

This chain joins TRBV29-1 and TRBJ2-3; D unclear. This CDR3 is 11 amino acids long. V was trimmed by 2 bases and J by 6 bases, leaving 6 bases between them. The germline V gene encodes CDR1 SQVTM and CDR2 ANQGSEA. The CDR3 nucleotides read TGCAGCGTTGAAATCCGGGATACGCAGTATTTT. Translation gives CSVEIRDTQYF.

The chain has TRBV6-1 and TRBJ1-5; D gene unclear. The length of the CDR3 is 14 residues. CDR1 MNHNS and CDR2 SASEGT come from the germline V gene. V lost 5 bases, J lost 5 bases, and 13 bases lay in between. The CDR3 DNA reads TGTGCCAGCAGTTCTCAAACTGGGGATCAGCCCCAGCATTTT. Its protein is CASSSQTGDQPQHF.

This clonotype was detected many times. V is TRBV7-2 and J is TRBJ1-6; 9 bases match TRBD1. Trimming at V came to 3 bases and at J to 9 bases, leaving 3 bases not matched to a gene. The CDR3 sequence is 14 residues long. CDR1 and CDR2 (germline): SGHTA, FQGNSA. CDR3 region: CASSLDRGASPLHF. CDR3 DNA sequence: TGTGCCAGCAGCTTGGACAGGGGCGCTTCACCCCTCCACTTT.

The chain combines TRBV20-1 with TRBJ1-1, with D maybe TRBD1 (6 bases). Germline V gene sequence: CDR1 DFQATT, CDR2 SNEGSKA (reference sequence). The germline V and J ends were trimmed by 7 bases and 5 bases, with 11 bases remaining between them. This CDR3 contains 11 residues. CDR3 protein: CSGGGGTEAFF. DNA for the CDR3: TGCAGTGGAGGAGGGGGGACTGAAGCTTTCTTT.

The chain couples TRBV19 to TRBJ1-5, with D tentatively TRBD1 (5 bases). CDR1 is LNHDA, CDR2 SQIVND, per germline (reference sequence). V was cut by 7 bases and J by 0 bases, with 10 bases left in between. CDR3 size: 14 residues. Here the CDR3 reads CASKVRDSNQPQHF. CDR3 DNA: TGTGCCAGTAAAGTCAGGGATAGCAATCAGCCCCAGCATTTT. Full variable domain (rest looked up from reference TRBV19 and TRBJ1-5): DGGITQSPKYLFRKEGQNVTLSCEQNLNHDAMYWYRQDPGQGLRLIYYSQIVNDFQKGDIAEGYSVSREKKESFPLTVTSAQKNPTAFYLCASKVRDSNQPQHFGDGTRLSIL.

Concerning this clonotype: With a much larger clone just one base away, this may be a read error. The chain has TRBV6-6 and TRBJ2-3; 8 bases align to TRBD2. The CDR3 extends over 15 amino acids. Germline lookup yields CDR1 MNHNY and CDR2 SVGAGI (reference sequence). CDR3 sequence reads: CTSSQLAASTDTQYF. DNA for the CDR3: TGTACCAGCAGTCAACTAGCGGCCTCCACAGATACGCAGTATTTT.

This clonotype occurred a few times. This chain links TRBV28 with TRBJ2-2, with D perhaps matching TRBD1 (6 bases). V was clipped by 10 bases and J by 7 bases, with 19 bases between them. Germline CDR1 is MDHEN and CDR2 is SYDVKM. The length of the CDR3 is 14 residues. CDR3 sequence reads: CATDAYRVDGELFF. CDR3 in DNA: TGTGCCACCGATGCGTACAGGGTGGACGGGGAGCTGTTTTTT. Looking up the rest from reference TRBV28 and TRBJ2-2 gives the full variable domain: DVKVTQSSRYLVKRTGEKVFLECVQDMDHENMFWYRQDPGLGLRLIYFSYDVKMKEKGDIPEGYSVSREKKERFSLILESASTNQTSMYLCATDAYRVDGELFFGEGSRLTVL.

Many counts were recorded for this clonotype. The J gene is TRBJ2-5, the V gene TRBV7-2, with D perhaps matching TRBD1 (6 bases). Deletions cut 3 bases from V and 5 bases from J, with 10 bases between. Germline CDR1 and CDR2: SGHTA and FQGNSA. The CDR3 runs to 13 residues. The DNA of the CDR3 is TGTGCCAGCAGCTTTGGGACACAGGAGACCCAGTACTTC. As protein: CASSFGTQETQYF. The whole variable domain, remainder taken from reference TRBV7-2 and TRBJ2-5, is GAGVSQSPSNKVTEKGKDVELRCDPISGHTALYWYRQSLGQGLEFLIYFQGNSAPDKSGLPSDRFSAERTGGSVSTLTIQRTQQEDSAVYLCASSFGTQETQYFGPGTRLLVL.

This clonotype occurred once. This chain joins TRBV14 and TRBJ1-6, with D perhaps TRBD1 (5 bases). This CDR3 has 16 amino acids. The V gene's germline CDR1 is SGHDN and CDR2 FVKESK. The germline V and J ends were trimmed by 1 base and 10 bases, with 17 bases remaining between them. The CDR3 DNA reads TGTGCCAGCAGCCAAGTCCAGGGCAGGGAGCAGTCACCCCTCCACTTT. Protein sequence: CASSQVQGREQSPLHF.

In this sample, this clonotype turned up many times. V is TRBV23-1 and J is TRBJ2-7; a weak D match, TRBD1 (6 bases). TRBV23-1 belongs to the ORF category, with a function that is uncertain. The CDR3 spans 16 residues. Trimming cost V 4 bases and J 6 bases, with 22 bases left between them. The CDR3 spells CASSPLSTGRTGEQYF. The CDR3, as DNA: TGCGCCAGCAGTCCCCTATCCACAGGGAGAACTGGCGAGCAGTACTTC.

This clonotype has just a few counts. The chain uses TRBV5-5 and TRBJ2-6, with D unresolved. V lost 0 bases and J 2 bases, leaving 27 bases between the germline ends. CDR3 length equals 22 residues. Germline lookup yields CDR1 SGHKS and CDR2 YYEKEE (reference sequence). The CDR3 region is CASSLAIFFGVEDRAGANVLTF. CDR3 DNA sequence: TGTGCCAGCAGCTTGGCAATCTTTTTTGGAGTAGAGGACCGAGCTGGGGCCAACGTCCTGACTTTC.

This clonotype was recorded at least ten times. The rearrangement uses TRBV27 and TRBJ2-5; D possibly corresponds to TRBD1 (6 bases). This CDR3 contains 16 residues. CDR1 MNHEY and CDR2 SMNVEV come from the germline V gene (reference sequence). The ends were cut back, 3 bases at V and 2 bases at J, with 16 bases in the middle. CDR3 in amino acids: CASSFVPRGIQETQYF. The CDR3 DNA sequence: TGTGCCAGCAGTTTCGTCCCCAGGGGTATACAAGAGACCCAGTACTTC.

The V gene is TRBV29-1, the J gene TRBJ2-6; D is undetermined. CDR1 and CDR2 from the germline V gene are SQVTM and ANQGSEA. V lost 4 bases and J 0 bases, leaving 7 bases between the germline ends. CDR3 length equals 14 residues. The CDR3 region is CSVGNYSGANVLTF. The CDR3 DNA follows: TGCAGCGTTGGGAATTACTCTGGGGCCAACGTCCTGACTTTC.

This clonotype turned up a few times. The V and J genes are TRBV19 and TRBJ1-5, with a possible D match to TRBD1 (6 bases). V lost 5 bases and J 9 bases, leaving 14 bases between the germline ends. CDR1 LNHDA and CDR2 SQIVND come from the germline V gene (reference sequence). This CDR3 region has 13 residues. The CDR3 DNA follows: TGTGCCAGTAGTGCCATGAGGGGGGGGCCCCAGCATTTT. It yields the protein CASSAMRGGPQHF. The whole variable domain, remainder taken from reference TRBV19 and TRBJ1-5, is DGGITQSPKYLFRKEGQNVTLSCEQNLNHDAMYWYRQDPGQGLRLIYYSQIVNDFQKGDIAEGYSVSREKKESFPLTVTSAQKNPTAFYLCASSAMRGGPQHFGDGTRLSIL.

This chain connects TRBV7-9 to TRBJ2-7, with D hard to call. V lost 1 base and J lost 9, with 10 bases in between. This CDR3 has 12 amino acids. Looked up from germline, CDR1 is SEHNR and CDR2 is FQNEAQ (reference sequence). CDR3 residues: CASSLEGKAQYF. CDR3 in DNA: TGTGCCAGCAGCTTAGAAGGGAAAGCGCAGTACTTC. The variable domain in full, with the rest retrieved from reference TRBV7-9 and TRBJ2-7, is DTGVSQNPRHKITKRGQNVTFRCDPISEHNRLYWYRQTLGQGPEFLTYFQNEAQLEKSRLLSDRFSAERPKGSFSTLEIQRTEQGDSAMYLCASSLEGKAQYFGPGTRLTVT.

This clonotype has a count of ten or more. J is TRBJ1-5 and V is TRBV28, with 10 bases identical to TRBD1. CDR3 length equals 18 residues. With 5 bases clipped from V and 1 base from J, the junction kept 11 bases outside the gene matches. Germline CDR1 and CDR2: MDHEN and SYDVKM. The chain's CDR3 is CASSTRTGGRMSNQPQHF. The CDR3 DNA reads TGTGCCAGCAGTACGCGGACAGGGGGAAGGATGAGCAATCAGCCCCAGCATTTT.

This clonotype was seen only a few times. The chain combines TRBV20-1 with TRBJ2-5; D is uncertain. CDR3 length equals 12 residues. The germline CDR1 and CDR2 sequences are DFQATT and SNEGSKA (reference sequence). V lost 4 bases, J lost 5 bases, and 11 bases lay in between. The CDR3 loop reads CSAKGVRETQYF. DNA of the CDR3: TGCAGTGCTAAGGGCGTTCGGGAGACCCAGTACTTC.